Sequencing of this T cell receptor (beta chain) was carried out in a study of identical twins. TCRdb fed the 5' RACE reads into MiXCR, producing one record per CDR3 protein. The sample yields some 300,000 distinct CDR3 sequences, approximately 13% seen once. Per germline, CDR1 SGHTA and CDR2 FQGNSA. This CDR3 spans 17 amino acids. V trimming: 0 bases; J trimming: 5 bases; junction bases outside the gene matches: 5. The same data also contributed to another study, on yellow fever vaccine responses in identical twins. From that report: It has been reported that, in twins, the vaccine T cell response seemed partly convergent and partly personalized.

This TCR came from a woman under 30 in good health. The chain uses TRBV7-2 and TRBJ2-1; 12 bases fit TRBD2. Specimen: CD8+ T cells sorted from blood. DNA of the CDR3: TGTGCCAGCAGCTTAGCCCTAGGACTAGCGGGAAACAATGAGCAGTTCTTC. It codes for CASSLALGLAGNNEQFF.